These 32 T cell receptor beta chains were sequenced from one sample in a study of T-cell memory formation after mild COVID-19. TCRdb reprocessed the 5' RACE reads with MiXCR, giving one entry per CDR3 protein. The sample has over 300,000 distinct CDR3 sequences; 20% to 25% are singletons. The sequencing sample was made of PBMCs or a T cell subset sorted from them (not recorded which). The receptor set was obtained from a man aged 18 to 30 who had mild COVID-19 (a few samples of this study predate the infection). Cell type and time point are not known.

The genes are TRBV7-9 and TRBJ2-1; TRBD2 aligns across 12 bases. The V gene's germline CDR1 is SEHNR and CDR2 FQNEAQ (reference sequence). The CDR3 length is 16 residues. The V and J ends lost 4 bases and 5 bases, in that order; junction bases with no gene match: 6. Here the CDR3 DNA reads TGTGCCAGCAGCTCCCTCCTAGCGGGGGGGAACAATGAGCAGTTCTTC. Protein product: CASSSLLAGGNNEQFF. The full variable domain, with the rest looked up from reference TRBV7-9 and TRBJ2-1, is DTGVSQNPRHKITKRGQNVTFRCDPISEHNRLYWYRQTLGQGPEFLTYFQNEAQLEKSRLLSDRFSAERPKGSFSTLEIQRTEQGDSAMYLCASSSLLAGGNNEQFFGPGTRLTVL.

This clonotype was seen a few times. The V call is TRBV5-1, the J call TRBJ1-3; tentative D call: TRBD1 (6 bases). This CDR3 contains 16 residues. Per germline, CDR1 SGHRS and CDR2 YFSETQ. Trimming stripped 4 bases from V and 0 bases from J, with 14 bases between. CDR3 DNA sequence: TGCGCCAGCAGCGCAACAGGGATTTCCTCTGGAAACACCATATATTTT. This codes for CASSATGISSGNTIYF.

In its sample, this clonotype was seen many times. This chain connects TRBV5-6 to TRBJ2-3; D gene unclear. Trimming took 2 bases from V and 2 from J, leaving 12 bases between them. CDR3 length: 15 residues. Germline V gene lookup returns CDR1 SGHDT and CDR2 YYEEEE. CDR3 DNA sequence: TGTGCCAGCAGCTTACCGACAACCCCCACAGATACGCAGTATTTT. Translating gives CASSLPTTPTDTQYF.

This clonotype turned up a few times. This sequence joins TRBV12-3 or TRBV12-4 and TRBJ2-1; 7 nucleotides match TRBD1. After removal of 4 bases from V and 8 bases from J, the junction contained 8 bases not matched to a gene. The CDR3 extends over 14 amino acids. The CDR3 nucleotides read TGTGCCAGCAGTTCCGGACAGGCGTCCTATGAGCAGTTCTTC. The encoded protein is CASSSGQASYEQFF.

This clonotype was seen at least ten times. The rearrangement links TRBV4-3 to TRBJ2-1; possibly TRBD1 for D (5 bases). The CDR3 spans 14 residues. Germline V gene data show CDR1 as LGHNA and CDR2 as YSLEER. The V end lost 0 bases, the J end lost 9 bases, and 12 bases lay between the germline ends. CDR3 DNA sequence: TGCGCCAGCAGCCAAGAGAAAGGGGTTACTGAGCAGTTCTTC. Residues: CASSQEKGVTEQFF.

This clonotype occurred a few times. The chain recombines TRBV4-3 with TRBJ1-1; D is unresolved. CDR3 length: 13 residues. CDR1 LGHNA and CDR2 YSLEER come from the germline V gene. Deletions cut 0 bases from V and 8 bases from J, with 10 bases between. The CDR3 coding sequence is TGCGCCAGCAGCCAAGAAGCCCAATTCGAAGCTTTCTTT. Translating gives CASSQEAQFEAFF.

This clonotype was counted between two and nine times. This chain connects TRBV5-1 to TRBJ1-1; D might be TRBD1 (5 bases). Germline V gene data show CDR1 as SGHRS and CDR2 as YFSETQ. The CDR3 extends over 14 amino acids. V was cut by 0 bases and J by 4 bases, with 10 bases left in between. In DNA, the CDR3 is TGCGCCAGCAGCTTGGCCGCAGGGTCCACTGAAGCTTTCTTT. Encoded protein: CASSLAAGSTEAFF.

The CDR3 spells CASSYASSGITYNEQFF. The DNA of the CDR3 is TGTGCCAGCAGTTACGCATCTAGCGGGATTACCTACAATGAGCAGTTCTTC. The J gene is TRBJ2-1, the V gene TRBV6-2 or TRBV6-3; 9 bases align to TRBD2. The CDR3 is 17 residues long. Germline assignment: CDR1 MNHEY and CDR2 SVGEGT. V lost 2 bases to trimming and J lost 2 bases; unmatched junction nucleotides: 7.

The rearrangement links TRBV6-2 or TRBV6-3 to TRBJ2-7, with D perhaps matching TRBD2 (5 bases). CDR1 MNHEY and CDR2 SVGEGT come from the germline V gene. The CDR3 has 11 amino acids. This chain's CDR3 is CASRPPRELYV. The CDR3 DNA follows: TGTGCCAGCAGACCGCCGAGGGAGCTGTACGTC.

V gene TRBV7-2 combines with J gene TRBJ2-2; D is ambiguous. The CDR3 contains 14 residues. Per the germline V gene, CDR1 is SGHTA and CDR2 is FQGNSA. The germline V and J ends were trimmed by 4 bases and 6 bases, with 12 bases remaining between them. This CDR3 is CASSSTSGSGELFF. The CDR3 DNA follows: TGTGCCAGCAGCTCCACCTCCGGGTCCGGGGAGCTGTTTTTT.

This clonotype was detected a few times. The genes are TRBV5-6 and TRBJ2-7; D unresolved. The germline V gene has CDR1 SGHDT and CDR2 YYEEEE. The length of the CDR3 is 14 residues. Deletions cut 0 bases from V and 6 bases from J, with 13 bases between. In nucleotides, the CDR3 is TGTGCCAGCAGCTTGGACAGTCCCCTCAGCGAGCAGTACTTC. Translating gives CASSLDSPLSEQYF. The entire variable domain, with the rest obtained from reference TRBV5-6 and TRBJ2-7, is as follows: DAGVTQSPTHLIKTRGQQVTLRCSPKSGHDTVSWYQQALGQGPQFIFQYYEEEERQRGNFPDRFSGHQFPNYSSELNVNALLLGDSALYLCASSLDSPLSEQYFGPGTRLTVT.

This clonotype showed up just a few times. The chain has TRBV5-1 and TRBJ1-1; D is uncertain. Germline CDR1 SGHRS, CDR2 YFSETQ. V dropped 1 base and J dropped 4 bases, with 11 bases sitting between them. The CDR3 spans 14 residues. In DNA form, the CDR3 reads TGCGCCAGCAGCTTGAGGAGGGCGGGCACTGAAGCTTTCTTT. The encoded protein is CASSLRRAGTEAFF.

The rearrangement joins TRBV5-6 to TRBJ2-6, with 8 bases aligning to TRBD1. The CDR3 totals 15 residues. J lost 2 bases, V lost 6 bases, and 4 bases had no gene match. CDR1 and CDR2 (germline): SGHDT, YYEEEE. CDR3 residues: CASTKQGAGANVLTF. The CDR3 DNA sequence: TGTGCCAGCACCAAACAGGGGGCTGGGGCCAACGTCCTGACTTTC.

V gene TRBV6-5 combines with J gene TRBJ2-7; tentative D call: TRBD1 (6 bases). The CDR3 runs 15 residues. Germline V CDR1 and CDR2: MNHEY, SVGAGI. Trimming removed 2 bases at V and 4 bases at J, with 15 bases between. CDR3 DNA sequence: TGTGCCAGCAGTTACGAGACAGGTCCGGGGTACGAGCAGTACTTC. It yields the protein CASSYETGPGYEQYF.

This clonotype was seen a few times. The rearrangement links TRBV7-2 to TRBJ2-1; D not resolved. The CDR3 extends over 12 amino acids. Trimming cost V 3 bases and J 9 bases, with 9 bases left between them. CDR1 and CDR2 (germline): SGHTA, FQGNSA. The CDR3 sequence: CASSFMRLEQFF. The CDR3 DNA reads TGTGCCAGCAGCTTTATGCGACTTGAGCAGTTCTTC.

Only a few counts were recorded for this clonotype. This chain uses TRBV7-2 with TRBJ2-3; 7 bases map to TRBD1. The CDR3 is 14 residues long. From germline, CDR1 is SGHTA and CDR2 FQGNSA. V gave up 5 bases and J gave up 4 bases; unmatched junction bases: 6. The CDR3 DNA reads TGTGCCAGCAGCGCCGACAGGGTCCCAGATACGCAGTATTTT. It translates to CASSADRVPDTQYF.

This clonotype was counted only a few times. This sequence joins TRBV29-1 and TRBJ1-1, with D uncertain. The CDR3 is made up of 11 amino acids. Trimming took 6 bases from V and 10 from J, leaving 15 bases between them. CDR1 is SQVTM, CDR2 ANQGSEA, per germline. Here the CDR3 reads CSVAATEAAFF. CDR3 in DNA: TGCAGCGTAGCGGCCACCGAGGCAGCTTTCTTT.

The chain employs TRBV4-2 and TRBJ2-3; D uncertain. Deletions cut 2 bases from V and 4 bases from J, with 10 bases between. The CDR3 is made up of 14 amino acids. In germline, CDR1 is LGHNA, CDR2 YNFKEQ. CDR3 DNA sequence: TGTGCCAGCAGCCAACGGCTATTCCCAGATACGCAGTATTTT. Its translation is CASSQRLFPDTQYF.

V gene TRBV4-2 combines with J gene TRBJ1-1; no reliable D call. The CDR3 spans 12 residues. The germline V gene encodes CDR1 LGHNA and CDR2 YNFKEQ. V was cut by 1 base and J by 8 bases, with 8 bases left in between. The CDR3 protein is CASSQGGGEAFF. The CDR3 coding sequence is TGTGCCAGCAGCCAAGGGGGAGGAGAAGCTTTCTTT.

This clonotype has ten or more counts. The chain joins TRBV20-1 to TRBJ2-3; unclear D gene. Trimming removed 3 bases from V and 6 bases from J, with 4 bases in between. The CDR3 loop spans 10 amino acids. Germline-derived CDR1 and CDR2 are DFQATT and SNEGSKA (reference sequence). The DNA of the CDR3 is TGCAGTGCTAGGGCTGATACGCAGTATTTT. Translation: CSARADTQYF.

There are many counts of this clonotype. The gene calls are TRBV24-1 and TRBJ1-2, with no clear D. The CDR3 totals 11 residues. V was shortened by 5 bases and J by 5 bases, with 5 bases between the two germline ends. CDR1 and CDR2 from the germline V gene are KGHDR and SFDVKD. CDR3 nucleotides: TGTGCCACCAGTGGGGGTTATGGCTACACCTTC. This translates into CATSGGYGYTF.

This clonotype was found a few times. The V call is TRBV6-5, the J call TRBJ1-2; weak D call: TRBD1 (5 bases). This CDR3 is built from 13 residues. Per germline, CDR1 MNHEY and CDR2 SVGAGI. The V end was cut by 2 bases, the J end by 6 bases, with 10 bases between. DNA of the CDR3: TGTGCCAGCAGTTACGGCCAGGGAAATGGCTACACCTTC. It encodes CASSYGQGNGYTF.

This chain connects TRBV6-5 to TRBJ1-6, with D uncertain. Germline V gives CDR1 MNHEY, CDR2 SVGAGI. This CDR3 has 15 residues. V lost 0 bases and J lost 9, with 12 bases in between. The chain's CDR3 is CASSYSEGWGSPLHF. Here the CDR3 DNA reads TGTGCCAGCAGTTACTCGGAGGGCTGGGGTTCACCCCTCCACTTT.

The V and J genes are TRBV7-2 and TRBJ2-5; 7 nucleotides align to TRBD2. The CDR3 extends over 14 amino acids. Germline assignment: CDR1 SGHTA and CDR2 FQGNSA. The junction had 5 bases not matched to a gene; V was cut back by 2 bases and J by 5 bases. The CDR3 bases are TGTGCCAGCAGCTTACGCGCCGGGGGGGAGACCCAGTACTTC. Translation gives CASSLRAGGETQYF.

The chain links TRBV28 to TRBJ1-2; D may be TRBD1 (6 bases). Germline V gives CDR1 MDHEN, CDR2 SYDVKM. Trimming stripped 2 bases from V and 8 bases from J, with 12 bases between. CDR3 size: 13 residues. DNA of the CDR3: TGTGCCAGCAGTTTAACAGGGTATGGCGGCTACACCTTC. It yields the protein CASSLTGYGGYTF.

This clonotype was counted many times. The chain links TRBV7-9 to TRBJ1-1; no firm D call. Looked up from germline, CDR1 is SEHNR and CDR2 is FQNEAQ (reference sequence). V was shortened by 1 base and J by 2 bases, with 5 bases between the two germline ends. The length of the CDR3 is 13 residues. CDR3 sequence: CASSLEANTEAFF. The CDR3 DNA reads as TGTGCCAGCAGCTTAGAAGCAAACACTGAAGCTTTCTTT.

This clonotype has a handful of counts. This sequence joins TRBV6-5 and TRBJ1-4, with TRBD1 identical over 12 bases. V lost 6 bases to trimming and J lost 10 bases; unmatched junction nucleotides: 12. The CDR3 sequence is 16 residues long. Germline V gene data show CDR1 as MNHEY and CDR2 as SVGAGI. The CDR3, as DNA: TGTGCCAGCAGCGCTTGGGGGGACAGGGGGCTGCGAAAACTGTTTTTT. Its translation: CASSAWGDRGLRKLFF.

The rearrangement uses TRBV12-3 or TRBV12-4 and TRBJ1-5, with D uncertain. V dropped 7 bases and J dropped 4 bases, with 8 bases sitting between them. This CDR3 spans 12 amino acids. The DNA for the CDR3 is TGTGCCAGCACGCTGGGTAATCAGCCCCAGCATTTT. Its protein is CASTLGNQPQHF.

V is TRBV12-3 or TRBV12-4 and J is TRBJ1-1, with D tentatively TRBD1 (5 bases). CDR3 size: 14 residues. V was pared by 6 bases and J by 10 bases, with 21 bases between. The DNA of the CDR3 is TGTGCCAGCAGGGGGGGAGGGGAACAACTTCCAGCTTTCTTT. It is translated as CASRGGGEQLPAFF.

CDR3 region: CASSLRDRGFGTEAFF. The CDR3 DNA follows: TGTGCCAGCAGCTTAAGGGACAGGGGTTTCGGCACTGAAGCTTTCTTT. The chain links TRBV7-8 to TRBJ1-1; 10 nucleotides agree with TRBD1. The length of the CDR3 is 16 residues. From germline, CDR1 is SGHVS and CDR2 FQNEAQ. V was clipped by 2 bases and J by 4 bases; unmatched bases: 7.

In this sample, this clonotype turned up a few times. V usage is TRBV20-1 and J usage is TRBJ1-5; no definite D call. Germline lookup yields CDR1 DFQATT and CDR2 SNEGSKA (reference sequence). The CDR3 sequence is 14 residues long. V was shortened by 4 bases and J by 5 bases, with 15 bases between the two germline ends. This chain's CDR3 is CSAKAPLRDQPQHF. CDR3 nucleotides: TGCAGTGCTAAAGCCCCTTTGAGAGATCAGCCCCAGCATTTT.

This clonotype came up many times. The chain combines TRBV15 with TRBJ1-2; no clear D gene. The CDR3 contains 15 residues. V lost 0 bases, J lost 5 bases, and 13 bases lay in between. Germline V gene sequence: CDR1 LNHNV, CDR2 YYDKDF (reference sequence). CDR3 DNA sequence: TGTGCCACCAGCAGAGATCCGAGCCTGGGGTATGGCTACACCTTC. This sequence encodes CATSRDPSLGYGYTF.